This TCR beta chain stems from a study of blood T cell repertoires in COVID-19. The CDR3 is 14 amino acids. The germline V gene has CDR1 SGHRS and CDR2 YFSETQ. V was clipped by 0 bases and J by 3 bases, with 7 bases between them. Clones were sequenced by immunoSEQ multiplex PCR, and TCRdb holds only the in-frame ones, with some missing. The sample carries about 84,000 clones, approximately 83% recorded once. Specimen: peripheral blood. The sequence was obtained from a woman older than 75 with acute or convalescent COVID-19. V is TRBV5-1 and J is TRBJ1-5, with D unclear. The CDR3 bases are TGCGCCAGCAGCTTGGGGCCCGCCAATCAGCCCCAGCATTTT. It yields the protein CASSLGPANQPQHF.